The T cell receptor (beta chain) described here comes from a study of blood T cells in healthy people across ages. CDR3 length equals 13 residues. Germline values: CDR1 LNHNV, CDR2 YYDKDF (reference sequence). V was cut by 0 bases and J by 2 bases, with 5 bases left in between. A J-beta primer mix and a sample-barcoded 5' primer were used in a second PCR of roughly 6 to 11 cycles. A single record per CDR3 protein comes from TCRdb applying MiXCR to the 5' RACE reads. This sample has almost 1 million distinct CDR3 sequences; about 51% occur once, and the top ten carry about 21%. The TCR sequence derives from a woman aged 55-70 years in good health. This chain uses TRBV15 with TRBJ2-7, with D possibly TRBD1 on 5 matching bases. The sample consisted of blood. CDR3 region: CATSREQAYEQYF. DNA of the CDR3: TGTGCCACCAGCAGAGAACAGGCCTACGAGCAGTACTTC.